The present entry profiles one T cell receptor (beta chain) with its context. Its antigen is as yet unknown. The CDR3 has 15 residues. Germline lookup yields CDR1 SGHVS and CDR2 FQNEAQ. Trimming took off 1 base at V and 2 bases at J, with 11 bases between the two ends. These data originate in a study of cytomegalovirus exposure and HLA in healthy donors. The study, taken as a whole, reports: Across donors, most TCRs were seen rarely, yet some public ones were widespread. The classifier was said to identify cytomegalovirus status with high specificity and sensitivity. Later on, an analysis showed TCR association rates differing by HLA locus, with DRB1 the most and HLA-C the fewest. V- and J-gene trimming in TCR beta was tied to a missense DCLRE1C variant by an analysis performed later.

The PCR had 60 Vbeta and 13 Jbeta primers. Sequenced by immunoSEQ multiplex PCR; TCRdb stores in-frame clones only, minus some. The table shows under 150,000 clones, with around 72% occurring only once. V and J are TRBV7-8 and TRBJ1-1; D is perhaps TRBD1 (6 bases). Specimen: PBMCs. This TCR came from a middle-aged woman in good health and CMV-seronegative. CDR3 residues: CASSLVRTANTEAFF. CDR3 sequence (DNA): TGTGCCAGCAGCTTAGTTCGGACAGCTAACACTGAAGCTTTCTTT.